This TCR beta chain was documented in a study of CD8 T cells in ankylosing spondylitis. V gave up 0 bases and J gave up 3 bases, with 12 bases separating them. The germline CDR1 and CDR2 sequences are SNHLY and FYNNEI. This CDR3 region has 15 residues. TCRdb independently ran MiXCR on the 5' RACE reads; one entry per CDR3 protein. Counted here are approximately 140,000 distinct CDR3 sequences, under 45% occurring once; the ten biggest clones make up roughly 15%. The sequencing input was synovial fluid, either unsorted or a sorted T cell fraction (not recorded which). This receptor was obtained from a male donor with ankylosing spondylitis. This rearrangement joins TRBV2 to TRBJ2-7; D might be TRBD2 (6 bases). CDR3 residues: CASSEATGLNYEQYF. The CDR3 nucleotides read TGTGCCAGCAGTGAAGCCACGGGACTTAACTACGAGCAGTACTTC.